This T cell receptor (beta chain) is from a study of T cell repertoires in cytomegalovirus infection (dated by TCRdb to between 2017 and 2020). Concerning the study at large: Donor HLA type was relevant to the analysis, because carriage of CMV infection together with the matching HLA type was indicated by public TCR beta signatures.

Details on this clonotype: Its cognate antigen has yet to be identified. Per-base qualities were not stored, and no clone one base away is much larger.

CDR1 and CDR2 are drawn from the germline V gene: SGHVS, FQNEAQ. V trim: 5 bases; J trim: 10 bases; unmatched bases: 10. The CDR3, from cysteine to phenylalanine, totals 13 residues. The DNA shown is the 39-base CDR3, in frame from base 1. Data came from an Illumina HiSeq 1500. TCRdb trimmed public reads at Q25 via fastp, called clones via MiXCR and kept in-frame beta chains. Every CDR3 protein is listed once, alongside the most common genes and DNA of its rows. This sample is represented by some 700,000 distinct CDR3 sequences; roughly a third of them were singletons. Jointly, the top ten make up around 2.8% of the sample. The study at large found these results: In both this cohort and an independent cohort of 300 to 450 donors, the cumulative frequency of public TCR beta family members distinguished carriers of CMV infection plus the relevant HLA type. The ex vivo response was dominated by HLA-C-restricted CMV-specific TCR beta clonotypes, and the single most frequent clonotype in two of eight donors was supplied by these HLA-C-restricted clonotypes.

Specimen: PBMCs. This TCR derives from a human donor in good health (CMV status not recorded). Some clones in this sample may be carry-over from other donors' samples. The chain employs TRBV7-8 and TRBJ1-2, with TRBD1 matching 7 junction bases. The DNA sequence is TGTGCCAGCAGCCGGACACAGGGGCAGGTCTACACCTTC. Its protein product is CASSRTQGQVYTF.